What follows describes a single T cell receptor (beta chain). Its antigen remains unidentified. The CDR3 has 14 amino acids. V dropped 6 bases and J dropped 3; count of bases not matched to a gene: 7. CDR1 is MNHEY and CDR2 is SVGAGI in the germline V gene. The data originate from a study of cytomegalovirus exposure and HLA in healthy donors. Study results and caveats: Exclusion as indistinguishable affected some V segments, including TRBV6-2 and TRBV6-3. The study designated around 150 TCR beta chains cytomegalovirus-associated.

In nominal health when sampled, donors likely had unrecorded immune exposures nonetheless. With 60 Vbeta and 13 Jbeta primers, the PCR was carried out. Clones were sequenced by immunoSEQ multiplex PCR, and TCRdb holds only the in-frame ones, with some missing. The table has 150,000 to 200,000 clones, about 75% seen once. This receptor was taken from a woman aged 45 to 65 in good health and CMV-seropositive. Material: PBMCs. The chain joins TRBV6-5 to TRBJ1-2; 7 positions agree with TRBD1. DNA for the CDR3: TGTGCCAGCAGGGACAGGAACCTGGACTATGGCTACACCTTC. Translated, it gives CASRDRNLDYGYTF.